This section outlines one TCR beta chain sequence together with its context. The antigen is undetermined. Researchers ran the PCR with 60 Vbeta and 13 Jbeta primers. Sequencing used immunoSEQ multiplex PCR; TCRdb keeps in-frame clones, though not all of them. The data contain about 94,000 clones, 50% to 80% of them singletons. This sample was included in a study of cytomegalovirus exposure and HLA in healthy donors. Findings and caveats of the study: Being productive about 87% or about 30% of the time was typical of most TCR beta V segments in an earlier analysis.

The sample taken for sequencing was PBMCs. The clonotype was recovered from a young man in good health and CMV-seronegative.

As DNA, the CDR3 is TGTGCCAGCAGCCAGCGACAGGGGGCCTCTGACAATGAGCAGTTCTTC. Translated, it gives CASSQRQGASDNEQFF. The chain has TRBV11-2 and TRBJ2-1; 10 positions match TRBD1. With 5 bases clipped from V and 5 bases from J, the junction kept 9 bases outside the gene matches. The CDR3 is 16 residues long. Per germline, CDR1 SGHAT and CDR2 FQNNGV.